A selection of T cell receptor beta chains follows, all from one sample in a study of blood T cell repertoires in COVID-19. The table came from immunoSEQ multiplex PCR; TCRdb's copy has only in-frame clones and leaves some out. Of 200,000 to 250,000 clones in the sample, approximately 80% were seen once. The sequenced material came from peripheral blood. The receptors were sampled from a woman aged 18-29 years with acute or convalescent COVID-19. Each CDR3 is given with its conserved first and last residue. The D gene is left open where the match is weak. Not all rows give a size; the values are once, few, many and, for expanded clones, a class.

clone size	V gene	D gene	J gene	CDR3 length	CDR3 DNA	CDR3 protein
-	TRBV6-5	TRBD1	TRBJ2-7	13	TGTGCCAGTACCAAACAGGGGTCCTACGAGCAGTACTTC	CASTKQGSYEQYF
medium-sized	TRBV19	-	TRBJ2-7	15	TGTGCCAGTAGTATGTTCGGCAGAGGGAATTACGAGCAGTACTTC	CASSMFGRGNYEQYF
-	TRBV28	TRBD1	TRBJ2-7	15	TGTGCCAGCAGCCGGGGACAGGGGTCGTCCTACGAGCAGTACTTC	CASSRGQGSSYEQYF
-	TRBV7-2	-	TRBJ2-3	13	TGTGCCAGCAGCGGGTCGCGGGGAGATACGCAGTATTTT	CASSGSRGDTQYF
medium-sized	TRBV5-8	TRBD1	TRBJ1-4	15	TGTGCCAGCAGCTTTCGACAGGGAGCTTTTGAAAAACTGTTTTTT	CASSFRQGAFEKLFF
-	TRBV2	TRBD1	TRBJ1-4	16	TGTGCCAGCAGAAAGGGACAGGGGTCCTCTAATGAAAAACTGTTTTTT	CASRKGQGSSNEKLFF
-	TRBV5-8	TRBD2	TRBJ2-5	14	TGTGCCAGCAGCTCCTGGGGCGGGGGGCAGACCCAGTACTTC	CASSSWGGGQTQYF
-	TRBV18	-	TRBJ1-2	13	TGTGCCAGCTCACCAACGGGATCGTATGGCTACACCTTC	CASSPTGSYGYTF
-	TRBV29-1	-	TRBJ1-5	12	TGCAGCGTCACTACAGGAAATCAGCCCCAGCATTTT	CSVTTGNQPQHF
-	TRBV20-1	-	TRBJ2-2	17	TGCAGTGCTAGTCTACGGACAGCCCCCTTTCGGACCGGGGAGCTGTTTTTT	CSASLRTAPFRTGELFF
-	TRBV10-3	TRBD1	TRBJ2-7	13	TGTGCCATTGGGACAGGGGTCCTCTACGAGCAGTACTTC	CAIGTGVLYEQYF
-	TRBV6-2/TRBV6-3	-	TRBJ2-7	16	TGTGCCAGCAGTTACTCGATGCGGAGCGCAATCTACGAGCAGTACTTC	CASSYSMRSAIYEQYF
-	TRBV5-1	-	TRBJ2-3	17	TGCGCCAGCAGCGCCAGAACCACAGGATTTGGCACAGATACGCAGTATTTT	CASSARTTGFGTDTQYF
-	TRBV5-1	-	TRBJ1-1	14	TGCGCCAGCAGCTTGGGACAGCAGAACACTGAAGCTTTCTTT	CASSLGQQNTEAFF
-	TRBV27	TRBD1	TRBJ2-7	14	TGTGCCAGCAGTTTAGGGGACAGGGGCCACGAGCAGTACTTC	CASSLGDRGHEQYF
-	TRBV11-1	TRBD2	TRBJ2-1	12	TGTGCCAGCAGCTTACTAAGGGGAGGGGAGTTCTTC	CASSLLRGGEFF
-	TRBV2	-	TRBJ1-3	13	TGTGCCAGCAGTGGGGAGGTTGGAAACACCATATATTTT	CASSGEVGNTIYF
-	TRBV30	-	TRBJ1-4	12	TGTGCCTGGAGTGTAGGGGCGCAGGGACTGTTTTTT	CAWSVGAQGLFF
-	TRBV7-9	TRBD1	TRBJ1-1	14	TGTGCCAGCAGCTTATACAGGGGAGGCACTGAAGCTTTCTTT	CASSLYRGGTEAFF
-	TRBV19	TRBD2	TRBJ2-1	14	TGTGCCAGTGGACTAGCGGGAGGGCCATATGAGCAGTTCTTC	CASGLAGGPYEQFF
-	TRBV7-9	-	TRBJ2-7	13	TGTGCCAGCAGCATACAGAAGAGCTACGAGCAGTACTTC	CASSIQKSYEQYF
-	TRBV29-1	-	TRBJ2-5	15	TGCAGCGTTGAAGAGGGCAGCTACTACCAAGAGACCCAGTACTTC	CSVEEGSYYQETQYF
-	TRBV9	-	TRBJ1-2	13	TGTGCCAGCAGCGTAGCCGGGTATCCTGGCTACACCTTC	CASSVAGYPGYTF
-	TRBV6-1	TRBD1	TRBJ1-2	15	TGTGCCAGCAGTGAATCTTGGACAGGCCTCTATGGCTACACCTTC	CASSESWTGLYGYTF
-	TRBV15	-	TRBJ2-7	12	TGTGCCACCAGCAGAGGTTCGGGGGAGCAGTACTTC	CATSRGSGEQYF
-	TRBV4-3	-	TRBJ2-1	13	TGCGCCAGCAGCCAAGATCGCCGGGGTGAGCAGTTCTTC	CASSQDRRGEQFF
-	TRBV28	TRBD2	TRBJ2-1	16	TGTGCCAGCAGCTCGCCCGGGACTAGGAGTTTCCATGAGCAGTTCTTC	CASSSPGTRSFHEQFF
once	TRBV7-2	TRBD1	TRBJ1-2	15	TGTGCCAGCAGCTTAGCGGGACAGGGAGGGGATGGCTACACCTTC	CASSLAGQGGDGYTF
-	TRBV11-2	-	TRBJ1-6	16	TGTGCCAGCAGCCAACCCCCCCCAGGGCTTGATTCACCCCTCCACTTT	CASSQPPPGLDSPLHF